This entry lists 26 T cell receptor beta chains sequenced from one sample in a study of T cells expressing NK-cell markers (dated by TCRdb to 2018 to 2020). Receptor libraries were prepared by 5' RACE. Instrument used: Illumina HiSeq 2000. Each CDR3 protein sequence appears as one entry after TCRdb reprocessed the reads, and no DNA is included. This sample's table has entries for around 550,000 distinct CDR3 sequences. The top ten clonotypes cover about 3.6% of the sample. Material: blood T cells: a sorted CD56 or NKG2C T cell subset, CD4+ or CD8+ T cells, or bulk PBMC T cells (not recorded which). The receptor source for this set is a young man in good health. Donor details come from another sample of the same person, matched by shared clones.

V gene TRBV18 combines with J gene TRBJ2-1. Germline V gene lookup returns CDR1 KGHSH and CDR2 LQKENI. This CDR3 spans 13 amino acids. CDR3 in amino acids: CASSPFTSDEQFF.

This chain joins TRBV12-3 or TRBV12-4 and TRBJ2-2. This CDR3 has 14 amino acids. The CDR3 is CASSRQANTGELFF.

The chain couples TRBV11-3 to TRBJ2-3; the TRBD2 assignment by TCRdb is unverifiable without DNA. The CDR3 extends over 19 amino acids. Germline CDR1 reads SGHNT; CDR2 reads YENEEA. CDR3 residues: CASSLVPSGLAGGIDTQYF.

The chain joins TRBV27 to TRBJ1-3; the TCRdb call, TRBD1, lacks DNA for checking. The CDR3 length is 16 residues. Germline loops: CDR1 MNHEY, CDR2 SMNVEV (reference sequence). The CDR3 here is CASRLSGGSSGNTIYF.

The rearrangement joins TRBV13 to TRBJ1-3; TCRdb selects TRBD1, and the lack of DNA leaves this call unchecked. The germline gives CDR1 PRHDT, CDR2 FYEKMQ (reference sequence). CDR3 length equals 18 residues. CDR3 in amino acids: CASSLVGTAPISGNTIYF.

The chain has TRBV5-1 and TRBJ2-7; the D call of TRBD2 rests on TCRdb alone, since no DNA is present to check it. The germline V gene encodes CDR1 SGHRS and CDR2 YFSETQ. The CDR3 totals 15 residues. The CDR3 sequence is CASSGLAGDPYEQYF.

The chain combines TRBV7-9 with TRBJ2-5; no DNA is available, so the TRBD2 call from TCRdb remains unchecked. The CDR3 consists of 15 residues. Germline CDR1 reads SEHNR; CDR2 reads FQNEAQ (reference sequence). The CDR3 loop reads CASSLASGSKETQYF.

This chain links TRBV6-2 or TRBV6-3 with TRBJ2-7. Germline CDR1 and CDR2: MNHEY and SVGEGT. The CDR3 is made up of 14 amino acids. CDR3 residues: CASSYSSGVNEQYF.

The chain is built from TRBV27 and TRBJ2-6. Germline values: CDR1 MNHEY, CDR2 SMNVEV (reference sequence). This CDR3 has 16 residues. CDR3 amino acids: CASSIHGSSGANVLTF. The whole variable domain, filled in from reference TRBV27 and TRBJ2-6, reads EAQVTQNPRYLITVTGKKLTVTCSQNMNHEYMSWYRQDPGLGLRQIYYSMNVEVTDKGDVPEGYKVSRKEKRNFPLILESPSPNQTSLYFCASSIHGSSGANVLTFGAGSRLTVL.

The chain recombines TRBV3-1 with TRBJ2-2; without DNA, the TCRdb call of TRBD1 cannot be checked. CDR1 and CDR2 (germline): LGHDT, YNNKEL (reference sequence). This CDR3 is built from 14 residues. The CDR3 is CASSQMSRGRELFF.

The chain joins TRBV6-5 to TRBJ2-7. The CDR3 spans 11 residues. Germline assignment: CDR1 MNHEY and CDR2 SVGAGI. The CDR3 sequence: CASGKPYEQYF.

V usage is TRBV29-1 and J usage is TRBJ2-1; without DNA, the TCRdb call of TRBD2 cannot be checked. The germline V gene encodes CDR1 SQVTM and CDR2 ANQGSEA. CDR3 length: 11 amino acids. CDR3 amino acids: CSTSEYNEQFF.

This sequence joins TRBV6-2 or TRBV6-3 and TRBJ2-7; TCRdb's D call of TRBD1 is untestable without DNA. Germline CDR1 and CDR2: MNHEY and SVGEGT. The CDR3 has 16 amino acids. The chain's CDR3 is CASSPGTGFGSYEQYF.

The rearrangement links TRBV7-6 to TRBJ2-7; the TCRdb call, TRBD1, lacks DNA for checking. Per the germline V gene, CDR1 is SGHVS and CDR2 is FNYEAQ. This CDR3 has 15 residues. The CDR3 is CASSSEGGRTYEQYF.

V is TRBV5-5 and J is TRBJ2-5. Germline CDR1 SGHKS, CDR2 YYEKEE (reference sequence). The CDR3 sequence is 16 residues long. The CDR3 reads CASSSQLIPKRETQYF.

This chain links TRBV5-1 with TRBJ2-6; TCRdb designates TRBD1, a call that cannot be tested without DNA. Germline assignment: CDR1 SGHRS and CDR2 YFSETQ. This CDR3 is 17 amino acids long. The CDR3 spells CASSRGDSDSGANVLTF.

V gene TRBV20-1 combines with J gene TRBJ2-3; TCRdb outputs TRBD2, but without DNA this stays unchecked. The CDR3 runs 15 residues. CDR1 DFQATT and CDR2 SNEGSKA come from the germline V gene (reference sequence). CDR3 region: CSATRGIAGTDTQYF.

The V and J genes are TRBV12-3 or TRBV12-4 and TRBJ1-6; TCRdb's assignment of TRBD1 cannot be checked, as there is no DNA. CDR3 length equals 15 residues. The CDR3 sequence: CASSTQGARVSPLHF.

This chain links TRBV5-1 with TRBJ2-3; the D call of TRBD1 rests on TCRdb alone, since no DNA is present to check it. Germline lookup yields CDR1 SGHRS and CDR2 YFSETQ. The length of the CDR3 is 16 residues. The CDR3 spells CASSQGTGTSTDTQYF.

The rearrangement links TRBV5-6 to TRBJ2-2. CDR3 length equals 15 residues. Germline CDR1 SGHDT, CDR2 YYEEEE. The CDR3 protein is CASSPAPTDTGELFF.

V is TRBV5-1 and J is TRBJ2-6. CDR3 size: 16 residues. From germline, CDR1 is SGHRS and CDR2 YFSETQ. CDR3 residues: CASSLRLFSGANVLTF.

This CDR3 reads CASSPRPGNYEQFF. The chain carries TRBV7-8 and TRBJ2-1; the TCRdb call, TRBD1, lacks DNA for checking. The CDR3 covers 14 residues. Germline V gene lookup returns CDR1 SGHVS and CDR2 FQNEAQ.

The chain couples TRBV7-3 to TRBJ2-1; TCRdb reports TRBD2, a call that lacks DNA to check it against. The CDR3 consists of 16 residues. Germline lookup yields CDR1 SGHTA and CDR2 FQGTGA. The CDR3 loop is CASSSGLAGVGYEQFF.

The chain uses TRBV30 and TRBJ2-7; TCRdb proposes TRBD2, but this gene call is untestable without DNA. Germline loops: CDR1 GTSNPN, CDR2 SVGIG (reference sequence). The CDR3 totals 17 residues. The CDR3 loop is CAWELVQVGGSIDEQYF.

V gene TRBV20-1 combines with J gene TRBJ2-1; TCRdb proposes TRBD2, but this gene call is untestable without DNA. This CDR3 spans 15 amino acids. Germline V gene data show CDR1 as DFQATT and CDR2 as SNEGSKA (reference sequence). The CDR3 is CSAREQTSGSNEQFF.

The V call is TRBV6-2 or TRBV6-3, the J call TRBJ2-1; TCRdb selects TRBD2, and the lack of DNA leaves this call unchecked. Germline V gives CDR1 MNHEY, CDR2 SVGEGT. The CDR3 consists of 22 residues. CDR3: CASSYSGVVGPAGGQSYNEQFF.